The 27 T cell receptor beta chains in this list originate from one sample, sequenced in a study of beta chain features in type 1 diabetes. The isolated RNA, all of it, was reverse transcribed, so expressed TCRB transcripts were what got sequenced. The repertoire was sequenced with immunoSEQ multiplex PCR; TCRdb's copy has only in-frame clones and lacks some. The sample records about 200,000 clones, approximately 10% being singletons. Source material: central memory CD4+ T cells from blood. The receptors were sampled from a man between 18 and 35 years old in good health.

This chain links TRBV4-1 with TRBJ2-5; no firm D call. Germline assignment: CDR1 MGHRA and CDR2 YSYEKL. Deletions cut 0 bases from V and 5 bases from J, with 13 bases between. CDR3 length: 15 residues. The CDR3 DNA follows: TGCGCCAGCAGCCAAGAAGGACCCACGCGGGAGACCCAGTACTTC. Translating it yields CASSQEGPTRETQYF.

A few counts support this clone. The chain is built from TRBV29-1 and TRBJ1-4; 10 nucleotides agree with TRBD1. V lost 7 bases and J lost 8; bases outside the gene matches: 10. The CDR3 spans 14 residues. The germline gives CDR1 SQVTM, CDR2 ANQGSEA. DNA of the CDR3: TGCAGCGCCAGAGGGACAGGGGAAGAGGAAAAACTGTTTTTT. It translates to CSARGTGEEEKLFF.

The chain carries TRBV27 and TRBJ1-4; no clear D gene. The V gene lost 3 bases and the J gene lost 11 bases, with 16 bases spanning the gap. The CDR3 has 14 amino acids. CDR1 and CDR2 (germline): MNHEY, SMNVEV (reference sequence). CDR3 DNA sequence: TGTGCCAGCAGTTTTGAAAAGCGCAGAGGGAAACTGTTTTTT. Its protein is CASSFEKRRGKLFF.

This clone appeared a few times. The J gene is TRBJ2-3, the V gene TRBV27; 8 nucleotides line up with TRBD2. From germline, CDR1 is MNHEY and CDR2 SMNVEV (reference sequence). Losses at the gene ends were 1 base for V and 1 base for J; bases not matched to a gene: 4. The CDR3 totals 16 residues. CDR3 loop: CASSLWAAGGTDTQYF. The DNA of the CDR3 is TGTGCCAGCAGTTTATGGGCAGCGGGAGGCACAGATACGCAGTATTTT.

In its sample, this clone was seen a few times. V gene TRBV6-5 combines with J gene TRBJ2-1, with TRBD2 matching over 9 bases. This CDR3 has 15 residues. Germline CDR1 is MNHEY and CDR2 is SVGAGI. V trimming: 2 bases; J trimming: 8 bases; junction bases outside the gene matches: 7. In DNA form, the CDR3 reads TGTGCCAGCAGTTACAAAAGCGGGAGGAACGATGAGCAGTTCTTC. It yields the protein CASSYKSGRNDEQFF.

This chain connects TRBV6-5 to TRBJ2-1, with a tentative D call TRBD2 (5 bases). CDR1 MNHEY and CDR2 SVGAGI come from the germline V gene. This CDR3 has 14 residues. Between the trimmed V and J ends, which lost 2 bases and 5 bases, there was a span of 10 bases. CDR3 in DNA: TGTGCCAGCAGTTACACGGGGTTCAACAATGAGCAGTTCTTC. It is translated as CASSYTGFNNEQFF.

The chain carries TRBV7-2 and TRBJ2-7, with D perhaps matching TRBD1 (6 bases). From germline, CDR1 is SGHTA and CDR2 FQGNSA. The V and J ends lost 4 bases and 0 bases respectively, with 13 bases between them. The CDR3 has 15 residues. The CDR3 loop reads CASSSEPGASYEQYF. In DNA form, the CDR3 reads TGTGCCAGCAGCTCCGAACCAGGGGCCTCCTACGAGCAGTACTTC.

CDR3 nucleotide sequence: TGCGCCAGCAGCTTGGTAGCCTCCGAAGGAGATACGCAGTATTTT. Its translation: CASSLVASEGDTQYF. J is TRBJ2-3 and V is TRBV5-1; D unclear. Germline CDR1 and CDR2: SGHRS and YFSETQ. The length of the CDR3 is 15 residues. V gave up 0 bases and J gave up 5 bases, with 13 bases separating them.

The genes are TRBV11-2 and TRBJ2-7; 7 nucleotides agree with TRBD1. Trimming took 6 bases from V and 2 from J; bases not matched to a gene: 4. The CDR3 covers 13 residues. CDR1 is SGHAT and CDR2 is FQNNGV in the germline V gene. For the CDR3, the DNA is TGTGCCAGCAGTCGGACAGGTACCTACGAGCAGTACTTC. Protein sequence: CASSRTGTYEQYF.

The J gene is TRBJ2-1, the V gene TRBV4-3; D gene ambiguous. The CDR3 has 18 residues. Trimming cost V 0 bases and J 2 bases, with 17 bases left between them. Germline V gives CDR1 LGHNA, CDR2 YSLEER. Written as DNA, the CDR3 is TGCGCCAGCAGCCAAGAAGTTCAGAGGAGTCTGGCCTACAATGAGCAGTTCTTC. Protein sequence: CASSQEVQRSLAYNEQFF.

The V and J genes are TRBV14 and TRBJ2-5, with a possible D match to TRBD2 (6 bases). Germline assignment: CDR1 SGHDN and CDR2 FVKESK. This CDR3 is built from 13 residues. V dropped 4 bases and J dropped 5 bases, with 11 bases sitting between them. This CDR3 is CASSRRGIETQYF. The DNA for the CDR3 is TGTGCCAGCAGCCGTCGGGGGATTGAGACCCAGTACTTC.

This clone occurred a few times. The chain recombines TRBV10-3 with TRBJ2-5; D is uncertain. The CDR3 is 12 amino acids. Germline values: CDR1 ENHRY, CDR2 SYGVKD. V gave up 4 bases and J gave up 5 bases, with 8 bases separating them. Here the CDR3 DNA reads TGTGCCATCAGTGCCCCGGGTGAGACCCAGTACTTC. Protein: CAISAPGETQYF.

CDR3 protein: CASIVGRTGNNEQFF. For the CDR3, the DNA is TGTGCCAGCATCGTGGGCCGGACGGGGAACAATGAGCAGTTCTTC. The J gene is TRBJ2-1, the V gene TRBV28; D might be TRBD2 (5 bases). V lost 7 bases and J lost 5, with 18 bases in between. Per germline, CDR1 MDHEN and CDR2 SYDVKM. There are 15 residues in the CDR3.

The chain combines TRBV29-1 with TRBJ2-2; 7 bases map to TRBD1. CDR3 length equals 13 residues. After removal of 7 bases from V and 2 bases from J, the junction contained 4 bases not matched to a gene. Germline values: CDR1 SQVTM, CDR2 ANQGSEA. CDR3 bases: TGCAGCGCCTGGACAGGAAACACCGGGGAGCTGTTTTTT. Amino acid sequence: CSAWTGNTGELFF.

CDR3 nucleotides: TGTGCCAGCAGCTTAGTTCCCCAGGGCCAAGAGACCCAGTACTTC. Its protein is CASSLVPQGQETQYF. V usage is TRBV7-9 and J usage is TRBJ2-5; D is possibly TRBD1 (5 bases). Trimming stripped 1 base from V and 1 base from J, with 10 bases between. This CDR3 is built from 15 residues. Germline V gives CDR1 SEHNR, CDR2 FQNEAQ (reference sequence).

This chain joins TRBV21-1 and TRBJ2-1; the table names TRBD2, a call not compared with the DNA. TRBV21-1 is a known pseudogene. The length of the CDR3 is 18 residues. CDR3: CASSKRASGRADYNEQFF. The CDR3 DNA is TGTGCCAGCAGCAAACGGGCTAGCGGGAGGGCGGACTACAATGAGCAGTTCTTC.

The gene calls are TRBV9 and TRBJ2-7; D not resolved. Trimming removed 0 bases from V and 3 bases from J, with 4 bases in between. CDR1 is SGDLS and CDR2 is YYNGEE in the germline V gene. This CDR3 region has 12 residues. The CDR3 reads CASSVGNYEQYF. CDR3 coding DNA: TGTGCCAGCAGCGTAGGAAACTACGAGCAGTACTTC.

The genes are TRBV7-9 and TRBJ2-6; D may match TRBD1 or TRBD2 (5 bases each). Between the trimmed V and J ends, which lost 6 bases and 0 bases, there was a span of 12 bases. CDR1 SEHNR and CDR2 FQNEAQ come from the germline V gene (reference sequence). CDR3 length equals 16 residues. The CDR3 nucleotides read TGTGCCAGCAGTTTCGGGGCCTACTCTGGGGCCAACGTCCTGACTTTC. It specifies CASSFGAYSGANVLTF.

This clone has a handful of counts. This chain uses TRBV4-1 with TRBJ2-5; 8 nucleotides align to TRBD1. The CDR3 has 18 residues. V lost 6 bases, J lost 4 bases, and 19 bases stayed unmatched. Germline CDR1 MGHRA, CDR2 YSYEKL. CDR3 in amino acids: CASRKFTGTGTIIETQYF. The CDR3 bases are TGCGCCAGCAGGAAATTTACCGGGACAGGCACGATTATAGAGACCCAGTACTTC.

This clone was counted a few times. This sequence joins TRBV7-3 and TRBJ2-1; 16 positions agree with TRBD2. This CDR3 is 17 amino acids long. Germline CDR1 SGHTA, CDR2 FQGTGA. Trimming cost V 4 bases and J 8 bases; bases outside gene matches: 8. The CDR3 is CASSSTGTSGRGYEQFF. CDR3 sequence (DNA): TGTGCCAGCAGCTCAACCGGGACTAGCGGGAGGGGCTATGAGCAGTTCTTC. The full variable domain, rest sourced from reference TRBV7-3 and TRBJ2-1, is GAGVSQTPSNKVTEKGKYVELRCDPISGHTALYWYRQSLGQGPEFLIYFQGTGAADDSGLPNDRFFAVRPEGSVSTLKIQRTERGDSAVYLCASSSTGTSGRGYEQFFGPGTRLTVL.

This clone was seen more than once but under ten times. The CDR3 sequence is CASSVVTGGGTDTQYF. The DNA of the CDR3 is TGTGCCAGCAGCGTAGTGACGGGAGGGGGCACAGATACGCAGTATTTT. The chain employs TRBV9 and TRBJ2-3, with 8 bases aligning to TRBD2. This CDR3 region has 16 residues. V shed 0 bases and J 1 base; nucleotides not matched to a gene: 4. Per germline, CDR1 SGDLS and CDR2 YYNGEE.

In its sample, this clone was seen a few times. The genes are TRBV6-1 and TRBJ1-2, with D perhaps TRBD1 (5 bases). Trimming stripped 0 bases from V and 2 bases from J, with 10 bases between. The CDR3 is 15 residues long. The V gene's germline CDR1 is MNHNS and CDR2 SASEGT. CDR3 DNA sequence: TGTGCCAGCAGTGAAGCCATCTGGGGGAACTATGGCTACACCTTC. Its translation is CASSEAIWGNYGYTF.

CDR3 DNA: TGTGCCAGTTCCCCGGACAGGGCGACGGAGCAGTACTTC. Residues: CASSPDRATEQYF. V gene TRBV7-7 combines with J gene TRBJ2-7; 8 bases agree with TRBD1. Trimming cost V 9 bases and J 7 bases; bases outside gene matches: 11. This CDR3 is built from 13 residues. Germline lookup yields CDR1 SSHAT and CDR2 FNYEAQ (reference sequence).

This clone was found a few times. The gene calls are TRBV30 and TRBJ2-5; D might be TRBD2 (6 bases). This CDR3 comprises 15 residues. The germline CDR1 and CDR2 sequences are GTSNPN and SVGIG (reference sequence). V was trimmed by 0 bases and J by 5 bases, leaving 16 bases between them. The CDR3 region has the DNA TGTGCCTGGAGTGTACGGGACTGGACTTTGGAGACCCAGTACTTC. It encodes CAWSVRDWTLETQYF. Looking up the rest from reference TRBV30 and TRBJ2-5 gives the full variable domain: SQTIHQWPATLVQPVGSPLSLECTVEGTSNPNLYWYRQAAGRGLQLLFYSVGIGQISSEVPQNLSASRPQDRQFILSSKKLLLSDSGFYLCAWSVRDWTLETQYFGPGTRLLVL.

This clone was found a few times. The CDR3 here is CSVELGQGRIDEQFF. CDR3 nucleotides: TGCAGCGTTGAACTGGGACAGGGGCGTATCGATGAGCAGTTCTTC. V and J are TRBV29-1 and TRBJ2-1; 10 nucleotides align to TRBD1. Germline loops: CDR1 SQVTM, CDR2 ANQGSEA. Germline trimming cut 2 bases from V and 8 bases from J; bases unmatched to any gene: 9. This CDR3 has 15 amino acids.

The rearrangement joins TRBV5-1 to TRBJ2-2; D unresolved. V lost 1 base and J 7 bases, leaving 8 bases between the germline ends. The CDR3 is 13 amino acids. From germline, CDR1 is SGHRS and CDR2 YFSETQ. Written as DNA, the CDR3 is TGCGCCAGCAGCTTGCTTCCCGGCGGGGAGCTGTTTTTT. It codes for CASSLLPGGELFF.

This clone turned up a few times. The rearrangement uses TRBV5-1 and TRBJ2-1; 10 positions match TRBD2. The CDR3 has 15 residues. Germline V gene lookup returns CDR1 SGHRS and CDR2 YFSETQ. The V and J ends lost 0 bases and 7 bases, in that order; junction bases with no gene match: 4. In DNA, the CDR3 is TGCGCCAGCAGCTTGGTTGGTAGCGGGGGGAATGAGCAGTTCTTC. It translates to CASSLVGSGGNEQFF.